This record looks at one T cell receptor beta chain sequence and its context. Its specificity is unknown. This entry comes from a study of response to subunit inactivated influenza vaccine. Per the germline V gene, CDR1 is MDHEN and CDR2 is SYDVKM. V lost 5 bases to trimming and J lost 9 bases; unmatched junction nucleotides: 8. The CDR3 is made up of 13 amino acids. Study observations and caveats: Each seasonal influenza vaccination recruits few new T cells, the authors suggested.

TCRdb reprocessed the RT-PCR reads with MiXCR, giving one entry per CDR3 protein. The repertoire consists of roughly 520,000 distinct CDR3 sequences, with about 25% occurring once and the leading ten covering 1.9%. The chain couples TRBV28 to TRBJ2-7; 9 nucleotides match TRBD1. Sequenced material: CD4+ T cells sorted from PBMCs, taken around 5 days after vaccination. The clonotype originates from a man aged 45-60 years who received an inactivated influenza vaccine. The CDR3 coding sequence is TGTGCCAGCAGTCGTCCCGGGACAGGGTGGCAGTACTTC. This translates into CASSRPGTGWQYF.